These T cell receptor beta chains were read from a single sample in a study of T cells in Graves' hyperthyroidism and ophthalmopathy. TCRdb fed the multiplex PCR reads into MiXCR, producing one record per CDR3 protein. This table holds approximately 700,000 distinct CDR3 sequences, 45% found once. Material for sequencing was peripheral blood or thyroid tissue (not recorded which). The receptors derive from an adult man with Graves' disease, either hyperthyroidism or ophthalmopathy (not recorded which). CDR3s include the opening cysteine and the closing phenylalanine or tryptophan. Each record gives: J gene, D gene, V gene, clone size, CDR3 DNA, CDR3 protein. The D gene is left open where the match is weak. Size is omitted from some rows. Given values are once, few, many or a class for expanded clones.

j_gene: TRBJ1-6
d_gene: NA
v_gene: TRBV7-9
abundance: NA
CDR3nt: TGTGCCAGCAGCTTGGAGGCCGGAGGGACAAATTCACCCCTCCACTTT
CDR3aa: CASSLEAGGTNSPLHF

j_gene: TRBJ1-1
d_gene: NA
v_gene: TRBV6-5
abundance: many
CDR3nt: TGTGCCAGCCGCCAGGTCATGAACACTGAAGCTTTCTTT
CDR3aa: CASRQVMNTEAFF

j_gene: TRBJ1-1
d_gene: NA
v_gene: TRBV3-1
abundance: few
CDR3nt: TGTGCCAGCAGCCAAGATGATGAAGCTTTCTTT
CDR3aa: CASSQDDEAFF

j_gene: TRBJ1-2
d_gene: TRBD1
v_gene: TRBV7-9
abundance: once
CDR3nt: TGTGCCAGCAGCCAACGACAGGGGAGGTCGAGCTATGGCTACACCTTC
CDR3aa: CASSQRQGRSSYGYTF

j_gene: TRBJ1-2
d_gene: NA
v_gene: TRBV2
abundance: few
CDR3nt: TGTGCCAGCAGCCGCCGGACAGTAGACTATGGCTACACCTTC
CDR3aa: CASSRRTVDYGYTF

j_gene: TRBJ2-7
d_gene: TRBD1
v_gene: TRBV7-9
abundance: once
CDR3nt: TGTGCCAGCAGCCAACGAGCGGACAGGTACGAGCAGTACTTC
CDR3aa: CASSQRADRYEQYF

j_gene: TRBJ1-2
d_gene: NA
v_gene: TRBV15
abundance: NA
CDR3nt: NA
CDR3aa: CAASSGTAFTYGCTF

j_gene: TRBJ1-2
d_gene: TRBD1
v_gene: TRBV29-1
abundance: many
CDR3nt: TGCAGCGTTGTGGGAGAGGGGGCGCATTCCTATGGCTACACCTTC
CDR3aa: CSVVGEGAHSYGYTF

j_gene: TRBJ1-3
d_gene: NA
v_gene: TRBV29-1
abundance: many
CDR3nt: TGCAGCGTTGACGGGACACACTCTGGAAACACCATATATTTT
CDR3aa: CSVDGTHSGNTIYF

j_gene: TRBJ1-3
d_gene: TRBD1
v_gene: TRBV7-8
abundance: many
CDR3nt: TGTGCCAGCAGCTTAGGGGGACAGGGAAACACCATATATTTT
CDR3aa: CASSLGGQGNTIYF

j_gene: TRBJ1-4
d_gene: NA
v_gene: TRBV7-9
abundance: many
CDR3nt: TGTGCCAGCAGCTTGTCCATGGGTAATGAAAAACTGTTTTTT
CDR3aa: CASSLSMGNEKLFF

j_gene: TRBJ1-2
d_gene: NA
v_gene: TRBV2
abundance: many
CDR3nt: TGTGCCAGCAGGGATGGCTACACCTTC
CDR3aa: CASRDGYTF

j_gene: TRBJ1-1
d_gene: NA
v_gene: TRBV2
abundance: NA
CDR3nt: TGTGCCAGCAAGGAGACAGGTGGGAACACTGAAGCTTTCTTT
CDR3aa: CASKETGGNTEAFF

j_gene: TRBJ2-7
d_gene: NA
v_gene: TRBV7-9
abundance: many
CDR3nt: TGTGCCAGCAGCTTAGCTCCAAGCTCTAGCCACGAGCAGTACTTC
CDR3aa: CASSLAPSSSHEQYF

j_gene: TRBJ1-4
d_gene: NA
v_gene: TRBV19
abundance: NA
CDR3nt: TGTGCCAGTAGTATGCAGAGTGCAACTAATGAAAAACTGTTTTTT
CDR3aa: CASSMQSATNEKLFF

j_gene: TRBJ1-4
d_gene: NA
v_gene: TRBV15
abundance: many
CDR3nt: TGTGCCACCAGCAGACCAGGAACAGCACTTGAAAAACTGTTTTTT
CDR3aa: CATSRPGTALEKLFF

j_gene: TRBJ2-5
d_gene: TRBD2
v_gene: TRBV6-2/TRBV6-3
abundance: once
CDR3nt: TGTGCCACCAATAGACTAGCGGGAGGCTCGGGGACCCAGTACTTC
CDR3aa: CATNRLAGGSGTQYF

j_gene: TRBJ1-2
d_gene: TRBD1
v_gene: TRBV10-3
abundance: many
CDR3nt: TGTGCCATCAGTTCCCCGGGACAGGCATATGGCTACACCTTC
CDR3aa: CAISSPGQAYGYTF

j_gene: TRBJ2-1
d_gene: NA
v_gene: TRBV5-1
abundance: once
CDR3nt: TGTGCCAGCAGCAGGAACAATGAGCAGTTCTTC
CDR3aa: CASSRNNEQFF

j_gene: TRBJ1-1
d_gene: NA
v_gene: TRBV5-5
abundance: NA
CDR3nt: TGTGCCAGCAGCCAAGATCTTGGGCGGAGCTATGAAGCTTTCTTT
CDR3aa: CASSQDLGRSYEAFF

j_gene: TRBJ1-5
d_gene: NA
v_gene: TRBV19
abundance: NA
CDR3nt: TGTGCCAGTAGTGCAAAACAAGGCCAGGTGGGTTATAGCAATCAGCCCCAGCATTTT
CDR3aa: CASSAKQGQVGYSNQPQHF

j_gene: TRBJ2-7
d_gene: NA
v_gene: TRBV7-9
abundance: few
CDR3nt: TGTGCCAGCAGTGAGGCAGGTTCGGCTCACGAGCAGTACTTC
CDR3aa: CASSEAGSAHEQYF

j_gene: TRBJ1-2
d_gene: NA
v_gene: TRBV29-1
abundance: once
CDR3nt: TGCAGCGTTGACAGGGCGGACACTAACTATGGCTACACCTTC
CDR3aa: CSVDRADTNYGYTF

j_gene: TRBJ1-2
d_gene: TRBD1
v_gene: TRBV25-1
abundance: NA
CDR3nt: TGTGCCAGCAGCTTGGACAGGGAAGGATGGGGCTACACCTTC
CDR3aa: CASSLDREGWGYTF

j_gene: TRBJ1-1
d_gene: TRBD1
v_gene: TRBV6-5
abundance: NA
CDR3nt: TGTGCCAGCAGTTCCATGGACAGGGGAGGGACTGAAGCTTTCTTT
CDR3aa: CASSSMDRGGTEAFF

j_gene: TRBJ1-6
d_gene: NA
v_gene: TRBV7-3
abundance: many
CDR3nt: TGTGCCAGCAGCTTGGCCCACTTCGGGTCACCCCTCCACTTT
CDR3aa: CASSLAHFGSPLHF

j_gene: TRBJ1-1
d_gene: NA
v_gene: TRBV12-3/TRBV12-4
abundance: NA
CDR3nt: TGTGCCAGCAGTTTGACAGTTCCTCCTGAAGCTTTCTTT
CDR3aa: CASSLTVPPEAFF

j_gene: TRBJ2-7
d_gene: NA
v_gene: TRBV12-3/TRBV12-4
abundance: few
CDR3nt: TGTGCCAGCAGTTTGGTCGGGACCTACTACGAGCAGTACTTC
CDR3aa: CASSLVGTYYEQYF

j_gene: TRBJ2-5
d_gene: TRBD2
v_gene: TRBV19
abundance: NA
CDR3nt: TGTGCCAGCCACGACGGGGGGGGATTAGGGACCCAGTACTTC
CDR3aa: CASHDGGGLGTQYF

j_gene: TRBJ2-6
d_gene: NA
v_gene: TRBV5-1
abundance: many
CDR3nt: TGTGCCAGCAGCTTAGCACAGAGCTCTGGGGCCAACGTCCTGACTTTC
CDR3aa: CASSLAQSSGANVLTF

j_gene: TRBJ1-5
d_gene: NA
v_gene: TRBV2
abundance: NA
CDR3nt: TGTGCCAGACAGACGCTTGGCAATCAGCCCCAGCATTTT
CDR3aa: CARQTLGNQPQHF

j_gene: TRBJ1-3
d_gene: NA
v_gene: TRBV30
abundance: once
CDR3nt: TGTGCCTTGCAGTCTGGAAACACCATATATTTT
CDR3aa: CALQSGNTIYF

j_gene: TRBJ2-7
d_gene: TRBD1
v_gene: TRBV29-1
abundance: many
CDR3nt: TGCAGCGTTGAAGATCAAAACAGGGGCTACGAGCAGTACTTC
CDR3aa: CSVEDQNRGYEQYF

j_gene: TRBJ2-7
d_gene: NA
v_gene: TRBV7-9
abundance: many
CDR3nt: TGTGCCAGCAGCTTAATCGGTGACGAGCAGTACTTC
CDR3aa: CASSLIGDEQYF

j_gene: TRBJ1-4
d_gene: NA
v_gene: TRBV9
abundance: NA
CDR3nt: TGTGCCAGCAGCCCCCACGAGGGGGGTGAAAAACTGTTTTTT
CDR3aa: CASSPHEGGEKLFF

j_gene: TRBJ1-1
d_gene: TRBD1
v_gene: TRBV24-1
abundance: many
CDR3nt: TGTGCCACCAGTGATTTCGGGACAGGGGAAGCTTTCTTT
CDR3aa: CATSDFGTGEAFF

j_gene: TRBJ1-4
d_gene: NA
v_gene: TRBV12-3/TRBV12-4
abundance: NA
CDR3nt: TGTGCCAGCAGTTACTCAGGGAACGCGAATGAAAAACTGTTTTTT
CDR3aa: CASSYSGNANEKLFF

j_gene: TRBJ2-5
d_gene: TRBD2
v_gene: TRBV19
abundance: NA
CDR3nt: TGTGCCAGTCGGTCGGGACTAGCGGGAGTGGTGGGGGAGACCCAGTACTTC
CDR3aa: CASRSGLAGVVGETQYF

j_gene: TRBJ2-7
d_gene: NA
v_gene: TRBV19
abundance: few
CDR3nt: TGTGCCAGTAGTTCAAACGGGCGGCAGCCAAGCTCCTACGAGCAGTACTTC
CDR3aa: CASSSNGRQPSSYEQYF

j_gene: TRBJ2-7
d_gene: TRBD1
v_gene: TRBV7-2
abundance: NA
CDR3nt: TGTGCCAGCAGTTACCAAACCGGGACAGGGGACGAGCAGTACTTC
CDR3aa: CASSYQTGTGDEQYF

j_gene: TRBJ1-4
d_gene: NA
v_gene: TRBV15
abundance: many
CDR3nt: TGTGCCACCAGCAGAGATTTCTCTGGGGGGAGAGGCGAAAAACTGTTTTTT
CDR3aa: CATSRDFSGGRGEKLFF

j_gene: TRBJ1-4
d_gene: TRBD1
v_gene: TRBV7-8
abundance: few
CDR3nt: TGTGCCAGCAGCTTTGGGACAGATGAAAAACTGTTTTTT
CDR3aa: CASSFGTDEKLFF

j_gene: TRBJ2-7
d_gene: NA
v_gene: TRBV7-9
abundance: NA
CDR3nt: TGTGCCAGCAGTTTCGGTTCGGGCAGCTCCTACGAGCAGTACTTC
CDR3aa: CASSFGSGSSYEQYF

j_gene: TRBJ2-7
d_gene: TRBD1
v_gene: TRBV29-1
abundance: many
CDR3nt: TGCAGCGTGACCGGGACAGTCTACGAGCAGTACTTC
CDR3aa: CSVTGTVYEQYF

j_gene: TRBJ2-5
d_gene: NA
v_gene: TRBV25-1
abundance: NA
CDR3nt: TGTGCCAGCAGCCCAAGGGACTACCAAGAGACCCAGTACTTC
CDR3aa: CASSPRDYQETQYF

j_gene: TRBJ1-1
d_gene: NA
v_gene: TRBV5-1
abundance: NA
CDR3nt: TGTGCCAGCAGCTTGTTCGGGGGCGAAAGTCGCACTGAAGCTTTCTTT
CDR3aa: CASSLFGGESRTEAFF

j_gene: TRBJ2-5
d_gene: NA
v_gene: TRBV20-1
abundance: NA
CDR3nt: TGCAGTGCTAGTCGGGGGGCGGGGCAGTGGGAGACCCAGTACTTC
CDR3aa: CSASRGAGQWETQYF

j_gene: TRBJ1-5
d_gene: TRBD1
v_gene: TRBV6-5
abundance: few
CDR3nt: TGTGCCAGCGGATCTGAGACAGGGCAGAACGGCAATCAGCCCCAGCATTTT
CDR3aa: CASGSETGQNGNQPQHF

j_gene: TRBJ1-3
d_gene: TRBD1
v_gene: TRBV9
abundance: many
CDR3nt: TGTGCCAGCAGCTCCCTCGGCGGCCCGGGACAGCGTCCCTCTGGAAACACCATATATTTT
CDR3aa: CASSSLGGPGQRPSGNTIYF

j_gene: TRBJ1-2
d_gene: TRBD1
v_gene: TRBV29-1
abundance: NA
CDR3nt: TGCAGCGGGACAGGGGGCTATGGCTACACCTTC
CDR3aa: CSGTGGYGYTF

j_gene: TRBJ2-2
d_gene: NA
v_gene: TRBV12-3/TRBV12-4
abundance: once
CDR3nt: TGTGCCAGCAGGAGGACAGACGCCGGGGAGCTGTTTTTT
CDR3aa: CASRRTDAGELFF

j_gene: TRBJ2-7
d_gene: NA
v_gene: TRBV10-1
abundance: many
CDR3nt: TGCGCCAGCAGTGAGGGTACGGGTGAGCAGTACTTC
CDR3aa: CASSEGTGEQYF

j_gene: TRBJ1-1
d_gene: TRBD1
v_gene: TRBV12-3/TRBV12-4
abundance: few
CDR3nt: TGTGCCAGCAGTTTAGGGACAGGGCGATGGACTGAAGCTTTCTTT
CDR3aa: CASSLGTGRWTEAFF